This section outlines one T cell receptor beta chain sequence together with its context. This clonotype was picked up many times. Its antigen is still unknown. One base away there is no much larger clone; base qualities are not given. These data belong to a study of T-cell reconstitution after alpha-beta-depleted transplantation in children listed by TCRdb under 2016. As for the study more broadly: T-cell immune reconstitution after TCRalphabeta/CD19-depleted allogeneic hematopoietic cell transplantation in children was quantitatively tracked in the study by means of TCR repertoire profiling.

The investigation overall reported the following: In some patients, the high TCRbeta diversity seen at day 60 was put down to recipient T cells and intrathymic progenitors that had survived conditioning. Apparently early alphabetaT-cell count recovery about two months after transplant reportedly relied on only several hundred rapidly expanded clones derived from non-depleted graft cells. The frequencies of hyperexpanded clones fell over the following months, and after one year, T-cell counts and TCRbeta diversity were mostly attributed to newly produced T cells.

According to the study, the label for this sample's treatment or condition signals: allogeneic hematopoietic cell transplantation with graft depleted of TCRalphabeta T cells and CD19 B cells. TCRalphabeta/CD19-depleted allogeneic hematopoietic cell grafts were given to the transplant recipients, all of whom were children. Cut back by 2 bases and 5 bases, the V and J ends lie 15 bases apart. There are 15 amino acids in the CDR3, from cysteine to phenylalanine inclusive. The sequence is cut down to CDR3 DNA, 45 bases in frame from base 1. Via the germline V gene, CDR1 is MDHEN and CDR2 SYDVKM. The library was obtained by PCR. Sequencing was carried out with an Illumina HiSeq 2500. To normalize quantification of the TCRbeta repertoire, the TCR libraries were built with molecular barcoding that relied on unique molecular identifiers. The public reads were reprocessed in TCRdb via fastp at Q25 and MiXCR, keeping in-frame beta chains. Entries that share a CDR3 protein sequence are merged under the most common genes and DNA. This sample gives around 490,000 distinct CDR3 sequences in total; over 9.5% of them show up just once. The leading ten clones occupy around 13% of the sample.

The chain is encoded by TRBV28 joined to TRBJ1-1; no D gene can be assigned with confidence. The sample was PBMCs, mostly from graft donor cells, taken 180 days after TCRalphabeta/CD19-depleted stem cell transplant. The receptor was isolated from a female patient aged 2 to 10 who had a stem cell transplant for aplastic anemia, so the T cells may come from the graft donor. In nucleotide form, the sequence is TGTGCCAGCAGTTTAATCAGAAGAGGGTTAACTGAAGCTTTCTTT. This translates into CASSLIRRGLTEAFF.